This TCR beta chain is from a study of CD8 T cells in Susac syndrome. Trimming stripped 2 bases from V and 2 bases from J, with 9 bases between. The germline V gene encodes CDR1 SGHTA and CDR2 FQGNSA. The CDR3 covers 14 residues. Sequencing of TCR beta was carried out in blood CD8+ and CD4+ T cells. While serving as controls, healthy donors were matched for age and sex. Random hexamers were used to reverse transcribe the RNA input (about 0.5 to 1 ug). Amplification of TCR beta CDR3 spanned 54 Vbeta and 13 Jbeta via immunoSEQ multiplex PCR. MiXCR, applied by TCRdb to the immunoSEQ multiplex PCR reads, yields one record per CDR3 protein. The sample lists roughly 110,000 distinct CDR3 sequences; about nine tenths were seen once.

This chain uses TRBV7-2 with TRBJ1-1, with unresolved D. This receptor was taken from a human donor in good health. The sequenced material came from CD4+ T cells from PBMCs. The chain's CDR3 is CASSLSKGNTEAFF. CDR3 DNA: TGTGCCAGCAGCTTATCCAAGGGAAACACTGAAGCTTTCTTT. The whole variable domain, filled in from reference TRBV7-2 and TRBJ1-1, reads GAGVSQSPSNKVTEKGKDVELRCDPISGHTALYWYRQSLGQGLEFLIYFQGNSAPDKSGLPSDRFSAERTGGSVSTLTIQRTQQEDSAVYLCASSLSKGNTEAFFGQGTRLTVV.